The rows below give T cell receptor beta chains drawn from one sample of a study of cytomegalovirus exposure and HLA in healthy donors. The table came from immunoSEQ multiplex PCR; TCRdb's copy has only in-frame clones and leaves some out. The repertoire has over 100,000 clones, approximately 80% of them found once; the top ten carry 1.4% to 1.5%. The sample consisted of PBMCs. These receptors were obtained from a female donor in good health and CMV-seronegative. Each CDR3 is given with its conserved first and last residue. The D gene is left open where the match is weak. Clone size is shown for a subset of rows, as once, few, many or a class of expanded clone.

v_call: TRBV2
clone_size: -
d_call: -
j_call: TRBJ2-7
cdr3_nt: TGTGCCAGCAGTGCTTCTCGGGGTGCCTACGAGCAGTACTTC
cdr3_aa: CASSASRGAYEQYF

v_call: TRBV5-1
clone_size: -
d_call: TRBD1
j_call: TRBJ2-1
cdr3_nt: TGCGCCAGCAGCTTGGGGGTCGACAGGGGTAATGAGCAGTTCTTC
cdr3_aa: CASSLGVDRGNEQFF

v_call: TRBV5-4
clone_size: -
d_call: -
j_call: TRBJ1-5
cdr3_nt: TGTGCCAGCAGCTTGGGGGGCCTTAATCAGCCCCAGCATTTT
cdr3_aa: CASSLGGLNQPQHF

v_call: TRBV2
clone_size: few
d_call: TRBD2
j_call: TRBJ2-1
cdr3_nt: TGTGCCAGCAGTGAGACCGGGACTAGCAAACTCAATGAGCAGTTCTTC
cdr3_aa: CASSETGTSKLNEQFF

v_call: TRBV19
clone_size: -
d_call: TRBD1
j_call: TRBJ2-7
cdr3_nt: TGTGCCAGTAGTCCCCGGCGGGACAGGCCCTCCTACGAGCAGTACTTC
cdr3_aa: CASSPRRDRPSYEQYF

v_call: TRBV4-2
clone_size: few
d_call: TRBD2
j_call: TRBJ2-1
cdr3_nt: TGTGCCAGCAGCCAAGGGTCGGTAGCTAGCGGGATCCATGAGCAGTTCTTC
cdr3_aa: CASSQGSVASGIHEQFF

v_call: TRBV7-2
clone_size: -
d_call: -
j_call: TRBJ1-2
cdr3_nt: TGTGCCAGCAGCTTAGGGGGCTCCCGAGGCTACACCTTC
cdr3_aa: CASSLGGSRGYTF

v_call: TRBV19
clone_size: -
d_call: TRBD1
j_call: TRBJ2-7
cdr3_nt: TGTGCCAGTAGTATAAAAGGACAGGCCTCCTACGAGCAGTACTTC
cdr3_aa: CASSIKGQASYEQYF

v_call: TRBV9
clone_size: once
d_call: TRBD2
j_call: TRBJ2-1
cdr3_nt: TGTGCCAGCAGCGTAGGATTAGCCGGCGGGGGGGAGCAGTTCTTC
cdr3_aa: CASSVGLAGGGEQFF

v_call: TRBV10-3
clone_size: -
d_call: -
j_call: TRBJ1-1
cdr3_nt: TGTGCCATCAGTAGAACGGACAGCTCGAACACTGAAGCTTTCTTT
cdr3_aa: CAISRTDSSNTEAFF

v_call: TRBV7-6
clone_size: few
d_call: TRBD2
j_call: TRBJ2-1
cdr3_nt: TGTGCCAGCAGCTTCACTAGCGGAACCTACAATGAGCAGTTCTTC
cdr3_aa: CASSFTSGTYNEQFF

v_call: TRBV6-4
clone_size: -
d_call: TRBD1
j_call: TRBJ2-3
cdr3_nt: TGTGCCAGCAGTGACTCCGGGACAGGGGCAGATACGCAGTATTTT
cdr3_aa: CASSDSGTGADTQYF

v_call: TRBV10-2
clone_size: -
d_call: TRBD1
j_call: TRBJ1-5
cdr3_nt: TGCGCCAGCAGTGTTGACAGGGAACAGCCCCAGCATTTT
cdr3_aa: CASSVDREQPQHF

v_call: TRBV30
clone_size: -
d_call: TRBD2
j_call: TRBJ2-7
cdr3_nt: TGTGCCTGGACTAGCGGGGACCGTGGGAGGACCTACGAGCAGTACTTC
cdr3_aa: CAWTSGDRGRTYEQYF